The 7 T cell receptor beta chains below all came from one sample that was sequenced in a study of blood T cell repertoires in COVID-19. Produced via immunoSEQ multiplex PCR; TCRdb's table is partial and in-frame only. The sample holds roughly 410,000 clones, around 87% seen once. The sample was peripheral blood. The receptors stem from a woman aged 55-69 years with COVID-19, enrolled during active disease.

The J gene is TRBJ1-4, the V gene TRBV10-2; 10 bases are a match to TRBD1. There are 15 residues in the CDR3. CDR1 and CDR2 from the germline V gene are WSHSY and SAAADI. Germline trimming cut 3 bases from V and 11 bases from J; bases unmatched to any gene: 9. The CDR3 region has the DNA TGCGCCAGCAGTGAAAGAAGACAGGGGGCGTGGAAACTGTTTTTT. Residues: CASSERRQGAWKLFF.

This clone was seen only a few times. The V and J genes are TRBV28 and TRBJ1-6; tentatively, D is TRBD1 (6 bases). V was cut by 5 bases and J by 7 bases, with 15 bases left in between. The CDR3 spans 15 residues. The germline CDR1 and CDR2 sequences are MDHEN and SYDVKM. For the CDR3, the DNA is TGTGCCAGCAGTCCCTCGGACAGACCAAATTCACCCCTCCACTTT. This encodes CASSPSDRPNSPLHF.

Only a few counts were recorded for this clone. The chain links TRBV18 to TRBJ2-5; possible D gene TRBD2, 6 bases. The CDR3 totals 14 residues. V lost 3 bases, J lost 0 bases, and 8 bases lay in between. In germline, CDR1 is KGHSH, CDR2 LQKENI. The CDR3 is CASSPRDYQETQYF. CDR3 coding DNA: TGTGCCAGCTCACCCCGGGACTACCAAGAGACCCAGTACTTC. Looking up the rest from reference TRBV18 and TRBJ2-5 gives the full variable domain: NAGVMQNPRHLVRRRGQEARLRCSPMKGHSHVYWYRQLPEEGLKFMVYLQKENIIDESGMPKERFSAEFPKEGPSILRIQQVVRGDSAAYFCASSPRDYQETQYFGPGTRLLVL.

This chain links TRBV27 with TRBJ1-2; D remains unclear. The germline CDR1 and CDR2 sequences are MNHEY and SMNVEV (reference sequence). Trimming removed 5 bases from V and 8 bases from J, with 33 bases in between. The length of the CDR3 is 19 residues. CDR3 sequence (DNA): TGTGCCAGCAGTGCCGGGATTACTAGACCCATACCCTCCCCACAAGGCTACACCTTC. It yields the protein CASSAGITRPIPSPQGYTF.

The chain employs TRBV5-1 and TRBJ2-7, with 9 bases identical to TRBD1. CDR1 is SGHRS, CDR2 YFSETQ, per germline. J gave up 4 bases and V 5 bases, and 10 bases lay outside the gene matches. CDR3 length equals 15 residues. Here the CDR3 reads CASSVRIGTGYEQYF. CDR3 DNA sequence: TGCGCCAGCAGTGTTAGAATCGGGACAGGGTACGAGCAGTACTTC.

The sample holds one count of this clone. V is TRBV6-5 and J is TRBJ2-7; D is possibly TRBD1 (6 bases). From germline, CDR1 is MNHEY and CDR2 SVGAGI. The CDR3 runs to 14 residues. Between the trimmed V and J ends, which lost 2 bases and 0 bases, there was a span of 8 bases. CDR3 sequence (DNA): TGTGCCAGCAGTTACGGACAGACCTCCTACGAGCAGTACTTC. It codes for CASSYGQTSYEQYF.

To note about this clone: The junction differs from germline at one of its ends, possibly a read error. The rearrangement joins TRBV7-7 to TRBJ2-2; 7 bases fit TRBD1. The CDR3 length is 19 residues. Germline lookup yields CDR1 SSHAT and CDR2 FNYEAQ (reference sequence). As DNA, the CDR3 is TGTGCTAGCAGCTTAGGGGGCATTCCACAAGCGACTAACACCGGGGAGCTGTTTTTT. Its protein product is CASSLGGIPQATNTGELFF.